This is a list of T cell receptor beta chains from one sample in a study of OX40 agonist ivuxolimab in advanced cancers. TCRdb's copy holds only in-frame clones and misses some; the assay was immunoSEQ multiplex PCR. The table lists around 47,000 clones, 75% to 90% of them singletons, with more than 13% in the top ten. This sample comprised CD4+ or CD8+ T cells sorted from blood, obtained in a trial of the OX40 agonist ivuxolimab. The source of these receptors is an adult with an advanced solid tumor such as melanoma, head and neck, liver or kidney cancer. Each CDR3 is given with its conserved first and last residue. D genes are given only for firm matches.

cdr3_aa: CASSPGTGAYEQYF; d_call: TRBD1; v_call: TRBV4-1; j_call: TRBJ2-7
cdr3_aa: CAWGITDSSEQYF; d_call: .; v_call: TRBV30; j_call: TRBJ2-7
cdr3_aa: CASSFELAEAFF; d_call: .; v_call: TRBV5-4; j_call: TRBJ1-1
cdr3_aa: CSVMTGDYEQYF; d_call: TRBD1; v_call: TRBV29-1; j_call: TRBJ2-7
cdr3_aa: CASSFQGGGETQYF; d_call: .; v_call: TRBV27; j_call: TRBJ2-5
cdr3_aa: CASSLAGAGDNSPLHF; d_call: .; v_call: TRBV13; j_call: TRBJ1-6
cdr3_aa: CASNSTSGGPGPGELFF; d_call: TRBD2; v_call: TRBV6-4; j_call: TRBJ2-2
cdr3_aa: CASSESAGYNSPLHF; d_call: .; v_call: TRBV2; j_call: TRBJ1-6
cdr3_aa: CASSLVTGLGETQYF; d_call: .; v_call: TRBV7-6; j_call: TRBJ2-5
cdr3_aa: CASSFRGLGAFNTEAFF; d_call: .; v_call: TRBV5-1; j_call: TRBJ1-1
cdr3_aa: CASSKGQGSNYGYTF; d_call: .; v_call: TRBV21-1; j_call: TRBJ1-2
cdr3_aa: CASSHHSGGDLSGELFF; d_call: .; v_call: TRBV7-9; j_call: TRBJ2-2
cdr3_aa: CASSQRGTENTEAFF; d_call: .; v_call: TRBV4-1; j_call: TRBJ1-1
cdr3_aa: CASSLSQTSGGASNEQFF; d_call: TRBD2; v_call: TRBV5-6; j_call: TRBJ2-1
cdr3_aa: CASSRSETYEQYF; d_call: .; v_call: TRBV7-9; j_call: .
cdr3_aa: CASSLGTGYEQYF; d_call: TRBD1; v_call: TRBV13; j_call: TRBJ2-7
cdr3_aa: CASSSASGTLHGYTF; d_call: .; v_call: TRBV27; j_call: TRBJ1-2
cdr3_aa: CAWSVLQYGYTF; d_call: .; v_call: TRBV30; j_call: TRBJ1-2
cdr3_aa: CASSHGTSGGSYEQYF; d_call: TRBD2; v_call: TRBV4-1; j_call: TRBJ2-7
cdr3_aa: CASSPGQGGLAGELFF; d_call: TRBD1; v_call: TRBV10-1; j_call: TRBJ2-2
cdr3_aa: CASSTQETQYF; d_call: .; v_call: TRBV4-2; j_call: TRBJ2-5
cdr3_aa: CAWSVVNTEAFF; d_call: .; v_call: TRBV30; j_call: TRBJ1-1
cdr3_aa: CASSFLAGGTDTQYF; d_call: TRBD2; v_call: TRBV7-2; j_call: TRBJ2-3
cdr3_aa: CASSLTNSQETQYF; d_call: .; v_call: TRBV7-9; j_call: TRBJ2-5
cdr3_aa: CASSLNPAGFNYGYTF; d_call: .; v_call: TRBV5-6; j_call: TRBJ1-2
cdr3_aa: CASGQGSRDTQYF; d_call: TRBD1; v_call: TRBV10-1; j_call: TRBJ2-3
cdr3_aa: CASSLSYGELNYGYTF; d_call: .; v_call: TRBV27; j_call: TRBJ1-2
cdr3_aa: CASSLAPLGATGELFF; d_call: .; v_call: TRBV4-3; j_call: TRBJ2-2
cdr3_aa: CSVEVTGANVLTF; d_call: .; v_call: TRBV29-1; j_call: TRBJ2-6
cdr3_aa: CASRPYPRGENTEAFF; d_call: .; v_call: TRBV27; j_call: TRBJ1-1
cdr3_aa: CASSPDRVFQYF; d_call: TRBD1; v_call: TRBV19; j_call: TRBJ2-5
cdr3_aa: CASCLDPVNNEQFF; d_call: .; v_call: TRBV2; j_call: TRBJ2-1
cdr3_aa: CASGRLGSGQPQHF; d_call: .; v_call: TRBV27; j_call: TRBJ1-5
cdr3_aa: CASSDEGVRQFF; d_call: .; v_call: TRBV10-1; j_call: TRBJ2-1
cdr3_aa: CASSPEISKDEQFF; d_call: .; v_call: TRBV5-1; j_call: TRBJ2-1
cdr3_aa: CASSGRDRELNTGELFF; d_call: TRBD1; v_call: TRBV19; j_call: TRBJ2-2
cdr3_aa: CASSFGGQGSTEAFF; d_call: TRBD1; v_call: TRBV11-3; j_call: TRBJ1-1
cdr3_aa: CASTIPENTEAFF; d_call: .; v_call: TRBV7-2; j_call: TRBJ1-1
cdr3_aa: CATTDPMANQPQHF; d_call: .; v_call: TRBV10-3; j_call: TRBJ1-5
cdr3_aa: CASGLVWDPQETQYF; d_call: .; v_call: TRBV12-5; j_call: TRBJ2-5
cdr3_aa: CASSLSDSGANVLTF; d_call: .; v_call: TRBV27; j_call: TRBJ2-6
cdr3_aa: CASSEEGEQYF; d_call: .; v_call: TRBV19; j_call: TRBJ2-7
cdr3_aa: CASSPGTGYGTEAFF; d_call: TRBD1; v_call: TRBV27; j_call: TRBJ1-1
cdr3_aa: CATSTEDRETQYF; d_call: .; v_call: TRBV15; j_call: TRBJ2-5
cdr3_aa: CASSSGRGTGYEQYF; d_call: .; v_call: TRBV4-3; j_call: TRBJ2-7
cdr3_aa: CAGGPPGGYTF; d_call: .; v_call: TRBV28; j_call: TRBJ1-2
cdr3_aa: CASSIEGGGTDTQYF; d_call: TRBD2; v_call: TRBV19; j_call: TRBJ2-3
cdr3_aa: CASREDRNQPQHF; d_call: .; v_call: TRBV5-1; j_call: TRBJ1-5
cdr3_aa: CASSYPQTTGGYGYTF; d_call: TRBD1; v_call: TRBV6-5; j_call: TRBJ1-2